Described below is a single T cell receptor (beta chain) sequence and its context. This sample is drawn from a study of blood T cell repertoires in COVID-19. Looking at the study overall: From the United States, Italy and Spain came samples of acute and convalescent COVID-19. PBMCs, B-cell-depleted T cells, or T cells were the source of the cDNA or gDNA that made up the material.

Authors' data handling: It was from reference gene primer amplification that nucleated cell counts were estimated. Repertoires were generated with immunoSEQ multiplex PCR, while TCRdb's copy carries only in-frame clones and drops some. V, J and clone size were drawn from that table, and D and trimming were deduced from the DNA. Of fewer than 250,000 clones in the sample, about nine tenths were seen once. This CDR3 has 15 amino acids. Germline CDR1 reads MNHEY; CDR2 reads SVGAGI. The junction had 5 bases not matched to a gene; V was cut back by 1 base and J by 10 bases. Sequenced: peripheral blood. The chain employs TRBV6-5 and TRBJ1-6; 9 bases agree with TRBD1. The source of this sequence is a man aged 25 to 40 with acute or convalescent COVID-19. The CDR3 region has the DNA TGTGCCAGCAGTTACTGGGGACAGGGTTTCTCACCCCTCCACTTT. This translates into CASSYWGQGFSPLHF.